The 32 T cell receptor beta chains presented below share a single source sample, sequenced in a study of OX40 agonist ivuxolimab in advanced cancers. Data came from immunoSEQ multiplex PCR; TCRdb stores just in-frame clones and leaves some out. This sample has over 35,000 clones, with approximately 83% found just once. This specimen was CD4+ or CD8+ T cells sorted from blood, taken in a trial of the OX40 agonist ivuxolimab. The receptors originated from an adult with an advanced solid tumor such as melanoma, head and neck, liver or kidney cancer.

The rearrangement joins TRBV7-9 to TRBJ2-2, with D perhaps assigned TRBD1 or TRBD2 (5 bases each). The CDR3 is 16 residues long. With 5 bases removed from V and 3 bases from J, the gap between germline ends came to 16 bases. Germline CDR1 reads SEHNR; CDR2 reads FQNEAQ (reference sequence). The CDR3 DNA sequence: TGTGCCAGCAGCGCCGGGACGGTACTCCACACCGGGGAGCTGTTTTTT. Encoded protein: CASSAGTVLHTGELFF.

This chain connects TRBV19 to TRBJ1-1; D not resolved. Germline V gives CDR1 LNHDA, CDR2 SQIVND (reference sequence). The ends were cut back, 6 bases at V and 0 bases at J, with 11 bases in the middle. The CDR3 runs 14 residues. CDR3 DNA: TGTGCCAGTAGAAAGTCATCAGTGAACACTGAAGCTTTCTTT. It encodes CASRKSSVNTEAFF. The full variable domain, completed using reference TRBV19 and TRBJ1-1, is DGGITQSPKYLFRKEGQNVTLSCEQNLNHDAMYWYRQDPGQGLRLIYYSQIVNDFQKGDIAEGYSVSREKKESFPLTVTSAQKNPTAFYLCASRKSSVNTEAFFGQGTRLTVV.

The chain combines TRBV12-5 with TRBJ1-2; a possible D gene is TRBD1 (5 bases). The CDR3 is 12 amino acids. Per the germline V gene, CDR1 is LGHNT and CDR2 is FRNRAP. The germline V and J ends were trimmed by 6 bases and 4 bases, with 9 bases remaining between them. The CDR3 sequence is CASGETAYGYTF. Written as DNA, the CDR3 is TGTGCTAGTGGGGAGACAGCCTATGGCTACACCTTC.

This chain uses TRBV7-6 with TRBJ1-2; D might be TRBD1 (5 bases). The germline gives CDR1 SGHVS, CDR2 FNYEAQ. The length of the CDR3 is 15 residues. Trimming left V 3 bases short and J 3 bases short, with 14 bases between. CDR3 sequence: CASSLVGSGYYGYTF. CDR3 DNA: TGTGCCAGCAGCTTGGTCGGATCAGGGTACTATGGCTACACCTTC.

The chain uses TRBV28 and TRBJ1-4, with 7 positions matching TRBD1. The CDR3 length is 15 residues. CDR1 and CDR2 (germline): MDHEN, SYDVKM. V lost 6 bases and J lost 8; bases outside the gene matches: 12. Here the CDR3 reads CASSPTGTSKEKLFF. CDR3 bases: TGTGCCAGCAGCCCGACAGGGACCTCGAAGGAAAAACTGTTTTTT. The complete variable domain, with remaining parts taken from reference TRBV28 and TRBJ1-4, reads DVKVTQSSRYLVKRTGEKVFLECVQDMDHENMFWYRQDPGLGLRLIYFSYDVKMKEKGDIPEGYSVSREKKERFSLILESASTNQTSMYLCASSPTGTSKEKLFFGSGTQLSVL.

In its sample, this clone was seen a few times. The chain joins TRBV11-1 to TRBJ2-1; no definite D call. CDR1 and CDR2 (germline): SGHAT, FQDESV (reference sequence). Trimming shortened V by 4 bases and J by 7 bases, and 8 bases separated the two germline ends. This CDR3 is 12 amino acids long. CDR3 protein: CASSSYMNEQFF. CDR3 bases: TGTGCCAGCAGCTCGTATATGAATGAGCAGTTCTTC.

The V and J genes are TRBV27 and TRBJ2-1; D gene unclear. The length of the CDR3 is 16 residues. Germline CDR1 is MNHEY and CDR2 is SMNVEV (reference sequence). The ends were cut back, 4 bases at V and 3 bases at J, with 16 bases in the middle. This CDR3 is CASSSIYSIFYNEQFF. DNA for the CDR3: TGTGCCAGCAGTTCCATCTACAGTATTTTCTACAATGAGCAGTTCTTC.

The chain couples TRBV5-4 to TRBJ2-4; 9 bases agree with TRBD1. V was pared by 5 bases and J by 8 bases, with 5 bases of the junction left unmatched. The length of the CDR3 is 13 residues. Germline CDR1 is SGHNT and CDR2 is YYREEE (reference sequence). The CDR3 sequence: CASRRQGGDIQYF. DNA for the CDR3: TGTGCCAGCAGAAGACAGGGGGGGGACATTCAGTACTTC.

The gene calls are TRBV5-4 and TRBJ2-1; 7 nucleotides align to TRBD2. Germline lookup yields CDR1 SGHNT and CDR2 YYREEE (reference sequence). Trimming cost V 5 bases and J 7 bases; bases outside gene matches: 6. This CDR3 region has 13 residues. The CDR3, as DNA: TGTGCCAGCAGTTACCCCGGGAGGAATGAGCAGTTCTTC. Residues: CASSYPGRNEQFF.

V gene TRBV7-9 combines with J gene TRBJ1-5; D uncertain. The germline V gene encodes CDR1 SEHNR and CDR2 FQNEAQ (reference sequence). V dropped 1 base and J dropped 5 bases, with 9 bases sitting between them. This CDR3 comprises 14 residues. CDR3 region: CASSLGGIHQPQHF. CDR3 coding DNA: TGTGCCAGCAGCTTAGGGGGTATTCATCAGCCCCAGCATTTT.

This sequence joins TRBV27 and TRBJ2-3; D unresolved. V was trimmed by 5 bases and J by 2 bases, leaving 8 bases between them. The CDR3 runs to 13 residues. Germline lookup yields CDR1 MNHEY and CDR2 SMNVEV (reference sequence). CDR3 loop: CASSPKYTDTQYF. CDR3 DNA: TGTGCCAGCAGTCCGAAGTACACAGATACGCAGTATTTT.

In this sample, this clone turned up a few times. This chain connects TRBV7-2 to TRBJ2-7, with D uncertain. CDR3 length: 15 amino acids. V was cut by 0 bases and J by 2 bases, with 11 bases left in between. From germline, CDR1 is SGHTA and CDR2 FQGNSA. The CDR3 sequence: CASSLAPIQTYEQYF. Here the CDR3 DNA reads TGTGCCAGCAGCTTAGCGCCTATTCAGACCTACGAGCAGTACTTC.

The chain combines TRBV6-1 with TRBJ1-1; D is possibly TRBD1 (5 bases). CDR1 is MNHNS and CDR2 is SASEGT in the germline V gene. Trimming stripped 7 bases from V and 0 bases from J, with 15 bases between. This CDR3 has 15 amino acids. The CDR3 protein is CASTPSWTLNTEAFF. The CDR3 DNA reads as TGTGCCAGCACCCCTTCCTGGACACTGAACACTGAAGCTTTCTTT.

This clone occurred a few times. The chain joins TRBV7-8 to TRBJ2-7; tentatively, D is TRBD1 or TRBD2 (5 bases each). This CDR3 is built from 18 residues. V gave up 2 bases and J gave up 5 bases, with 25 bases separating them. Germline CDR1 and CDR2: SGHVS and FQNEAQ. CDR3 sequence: CASSLRGGWQGVRDEQYF. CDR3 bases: TGTGCCAGCAGCTTACGGGGCGGTTGGCAGGGTGTTAGGGACGAGCAGTACTTC.

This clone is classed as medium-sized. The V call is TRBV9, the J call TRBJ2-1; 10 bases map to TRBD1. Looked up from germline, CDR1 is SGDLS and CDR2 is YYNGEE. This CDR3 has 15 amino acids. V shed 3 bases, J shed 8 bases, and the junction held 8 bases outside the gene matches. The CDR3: CASSAGQGNSDEQFF. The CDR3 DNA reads TGTGCCAGCAGCGCGGGACAGGGGAATTCGGATGAGCAGTTCTTC.

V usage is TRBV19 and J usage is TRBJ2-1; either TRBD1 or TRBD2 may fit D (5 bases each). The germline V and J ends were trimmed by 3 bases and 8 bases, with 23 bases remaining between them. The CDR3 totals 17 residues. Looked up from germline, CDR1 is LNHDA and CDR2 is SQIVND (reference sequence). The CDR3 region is CASSIPRGGHNFHEQFF. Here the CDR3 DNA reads TGTGCCAGTAGTATTCCACGGGGCGGTCATAACTTCCATGAGCAGTTCTTC. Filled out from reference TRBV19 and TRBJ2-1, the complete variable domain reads DGGITQSPKYLFRKEGQNVTLSCEQNLNHDAMYWYRQDPGQGLRLIYYSQIVNDFQKGDIAEGYSVSREKKESFPLTVTSAQKNPTAFYLCASSIPRGGHNFHEQFFGPGTRLTVL.

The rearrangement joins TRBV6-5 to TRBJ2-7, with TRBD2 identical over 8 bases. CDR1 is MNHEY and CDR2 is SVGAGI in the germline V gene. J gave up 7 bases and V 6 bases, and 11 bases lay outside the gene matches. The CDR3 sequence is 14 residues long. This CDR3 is CASSERAGAREQYF. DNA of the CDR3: TGTGCCAGCAGCGAAAGAGCGGGAGCGCGGGAGCAGTACTTC.

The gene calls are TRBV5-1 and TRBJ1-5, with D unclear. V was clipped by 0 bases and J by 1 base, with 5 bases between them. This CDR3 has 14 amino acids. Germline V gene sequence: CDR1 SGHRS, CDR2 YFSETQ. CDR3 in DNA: TGCGCCAGCAGCTTGGACAGCAGCAATCAGCCCCAGCATTTT. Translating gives CASSLDSSNQPQHF.

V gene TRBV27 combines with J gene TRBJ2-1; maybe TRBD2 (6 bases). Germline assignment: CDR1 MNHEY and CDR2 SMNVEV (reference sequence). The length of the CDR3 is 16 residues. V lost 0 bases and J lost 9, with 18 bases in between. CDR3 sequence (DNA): TGTGCCAGCAGTTTATCGAGGCGTAGTACCGGGGGTGAGCAGTTCTTC. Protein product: CASSLSRRSTGGEQFF.

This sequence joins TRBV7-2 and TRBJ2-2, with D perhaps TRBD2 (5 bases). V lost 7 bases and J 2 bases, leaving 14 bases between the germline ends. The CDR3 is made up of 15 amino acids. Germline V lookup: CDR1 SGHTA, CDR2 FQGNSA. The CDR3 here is CASTRTDPNTGELFF. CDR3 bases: TGTGCCAGCACCCGGACTGATCCCAACACCGGGGAGCTGTTTTTT.

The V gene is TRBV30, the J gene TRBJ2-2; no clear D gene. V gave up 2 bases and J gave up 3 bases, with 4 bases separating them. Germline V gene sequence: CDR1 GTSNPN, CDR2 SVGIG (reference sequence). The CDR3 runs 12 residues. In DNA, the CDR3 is TGTGCCTGGAGTCAGGACACCGGGGAGCTGTTTTTT. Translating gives CAWSQDTGELFF.

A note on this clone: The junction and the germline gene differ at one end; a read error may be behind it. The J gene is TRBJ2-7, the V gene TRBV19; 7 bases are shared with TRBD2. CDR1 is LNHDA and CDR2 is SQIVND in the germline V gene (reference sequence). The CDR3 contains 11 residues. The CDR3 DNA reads TGTGCCAGTAAAAGGGACTACGGGCAGTACTTC. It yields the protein CASKRDYGQYF.

The CDR3, as DNA: TGTGCCTGGTCCACAGGGTCCTCTGGAAACACCATATATTTT. As protein: CAWSTGSSGNTIYF. This rearrangement joins TRBV30 to TRBJ1-3, with D perhaps TRBD1 (6 bases). Germline CDR1 and CDR2: GTSNPN and SVGIG (reference sequence). This CDR3 region has 14 residues. Trimming shortened V by 5 bases and J by 0 bases, and 11 bases separated the two germline ends. Full variable domain (outside the CDR3, taken from reference TRBV30 and TRBJ1-3): SQTIHQWPATLVQPVGSPLSLECTVEGTSNPNLYWYRQAAGRGLQLLFYSVGIGQISSEVPQNLSASRPQDRQFILSSKKLLLSDSGFYLCAWSTGSSGNTIYFGEGSWLTVV.

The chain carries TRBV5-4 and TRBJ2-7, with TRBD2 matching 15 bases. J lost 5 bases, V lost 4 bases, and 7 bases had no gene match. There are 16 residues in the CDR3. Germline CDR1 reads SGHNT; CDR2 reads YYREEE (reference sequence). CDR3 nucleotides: TGTGCCAGCAGCCCCGACGGACTAGCGGGAGGGGACGAGCAGTACTTC. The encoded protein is CASSPDGLAGGDEQYF.

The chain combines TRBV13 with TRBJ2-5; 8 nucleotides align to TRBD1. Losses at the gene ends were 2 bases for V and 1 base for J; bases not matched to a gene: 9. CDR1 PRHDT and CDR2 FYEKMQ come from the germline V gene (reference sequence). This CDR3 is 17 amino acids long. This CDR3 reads CASSLLRTGRIQETQYF. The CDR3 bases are TGTGCCAGCAGCTTACTCCGGACAGGGAGGATCCAAGAGACCCAGTACTTC.

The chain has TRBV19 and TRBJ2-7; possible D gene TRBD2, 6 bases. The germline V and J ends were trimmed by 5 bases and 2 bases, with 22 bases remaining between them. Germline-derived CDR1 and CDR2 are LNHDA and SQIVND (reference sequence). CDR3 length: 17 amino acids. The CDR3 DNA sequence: TGTGCCAGTAGTCCAAGGGACTTCCCGCCCCCCCCCTACGAGCAGTACTTC. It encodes CASSPRDFPPPPYEQYF.

CDR3 nucleotide sequence: TGTGCCAGCAGCTCCACAGGGGTAGGCTACGAGCAGTACTTC. Amino acid sequence: CASSSTGVGYEQYF. This chain connects TRBV9 to TRBJ2-7, with 7 bases fitting TRBD1. Germline-derived CDR1 and CDR2 are SGDLS and YYNGEE. The V gene end was trimmed by 4 bases and the J gene end by 3 bases; junction bases not matched to a gene: 7. The CDR3 spans 14 residues.

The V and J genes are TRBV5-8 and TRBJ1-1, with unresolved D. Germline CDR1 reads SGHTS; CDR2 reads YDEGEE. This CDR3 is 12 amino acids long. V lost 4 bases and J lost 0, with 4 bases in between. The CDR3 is CASSPVNTEAFF. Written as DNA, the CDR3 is TGTGCCAGCAGCCCGGTGAACACTGAAGCTTTCTTT.

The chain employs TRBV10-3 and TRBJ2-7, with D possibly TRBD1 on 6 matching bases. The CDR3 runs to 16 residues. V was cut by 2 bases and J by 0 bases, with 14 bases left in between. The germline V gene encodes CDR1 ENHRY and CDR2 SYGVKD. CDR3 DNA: TGTGCCATCAGTGAGGAGGGGGTACCGGGCTCCTACGAGCAGTACTTC. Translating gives CAISEEGVPGSYEQYF.

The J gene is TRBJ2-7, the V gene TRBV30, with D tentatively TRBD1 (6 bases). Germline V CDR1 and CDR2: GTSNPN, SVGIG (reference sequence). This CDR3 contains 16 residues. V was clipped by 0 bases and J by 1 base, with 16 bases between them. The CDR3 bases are TGTGCCTGGAGTGTACCTCGGGACACCTCTTCCTACGAGCAGTACTTC. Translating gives CAWSVPRDTSSYEQYF.

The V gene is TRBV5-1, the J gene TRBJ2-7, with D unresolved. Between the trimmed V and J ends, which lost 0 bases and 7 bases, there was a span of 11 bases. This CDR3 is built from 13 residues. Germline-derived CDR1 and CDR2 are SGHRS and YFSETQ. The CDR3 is CASSLAMKQEQYF. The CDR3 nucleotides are TGCGCCAGCAGCTTGGCCATGAAACAGGAGCAGTACTTC.

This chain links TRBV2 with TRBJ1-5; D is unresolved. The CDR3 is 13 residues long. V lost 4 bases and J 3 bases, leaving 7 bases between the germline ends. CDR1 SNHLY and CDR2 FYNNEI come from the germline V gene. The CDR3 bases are TGTGCCAGCAGTGGTCCCACCAATCAGCCCCAGCATTTT. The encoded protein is CASSGPTNQPQHF.